This TCR beta chain was recovered during a study of T cell repertoires in cytomegalovirus infection. The study's findings and limits: Clonotype analysis showed dominance of the ex vivo response by HLA-C-restricted CMV-specific TCR beta clonotypes.

TCRdb reprocessed the reads via MiXCR and lists one record per CDR3 protein. The data hold 740,000 or so distinct CDR3 sequences, with 35% observed a single time. Comments on this clonotype: The target antigen is unknown.

The sample was PBMCs. This clonotype was obtained from a human donor in good health (CMV status not recorded). Some clones in this sample may be carry-over from other donors' samples.

CDR3 loop: CASSLLGGGHIAKNIQYF. In DNA form, the CDR3 reads TGTGCCAGCAGCTTATTAGGGGGAGGTCATATAGCCAAAAACATTCAGTACTTC. This chain joins TRBV7-2 and TRBJ2-4; perhaps D is TRBD1 or TRBD2 (6 bases each). The V and J ends lost 2 bases and 0 bases respectively, with 17 bases between them. CDR1 is SGHTA and CDR2 is FQGNSA in the germline V gene. The CDR3 is made up of 18 amino acids.